The rows below give T cell receptor beta chains drawn from one sample of a study of CD4 T cells in relation to SARS-CoV-2 and coronaviruses. TCRdb's copy holds only in-frame clones and misses some; the assay was immunoSEQ multiplex PCR. The sample carries 25,000 to 30,000 clones, around 75% recorded once. For these TCRs, the target antigens are not known. The sample consisted of CD4+ T cells from PBMCs, cultured in vitro. The origin of the receptors is a human donor in good health. CDR3s include the opening cysteine and the closing phenylalanine or tryptophan. D genes are given only for firm matches. Clone size is stated in some rows and not others, as once, few, many or a class when expanded.

j_gene,d_gene,abundance,v_gene,CDR3nt,CDR3aa
TRBJ1-2,NA,NA,TRBV12-3/TRBV12-4,TGTGCCAGCAGTTTATTTGGGGGCGGCTACACCTTC,CASSLFGGGYTF
TRBJ1-2,NA,once,TRBV2,TGTGCCAGCAGGTGGGGGGTACTAAACTATGGCTACACCTTC,CASRWGVLNYGYTF
TRBJ1-5,TRBD1,NA,TRBV5-8,TGTGCCAGCAGCCAAATACAGGGGACTATAACCAATCAGCCCCAGCATTTT,CASSQIQGTITNQPQHF
TRBJ2-3,NA,NA,TRBV6-4,TGTGCCAGCAGTGACTCCCCTTACAACACAGATACGCAGTATTTT,CASSDSPYNTDTQYF
TRBJ2-5,TRBD2,NA,TRBV5-1,TGCGCCAGCAGCTTGGGGACTATAGCGGGTCAAGAGACCCAGTACTTC,CASSLGTIAGQETQYF
TRBJ2-2,NA,few,TRBV5-6,TGTGCCAGCACCCCGGACTTGGGAGCCACCGGGGAGCTGTTTTTT,CASTPDLGATGELFF
TRBJ1-1,NA,NA,TRBV5-6,TGTGCCAGCACCTACTACGGGGACACTGAAGCTTTCTTT,CASTYYGDTEAFF
TRBJ2-7,TRBD2,NA,TRBV4-1,TGCGCCAGCAGCCCCATAGGGCTAGCGGGGGACCGCTCCTACGAGCAGTACTTC,CASSPIGLAGDRSYEQYF
TRBJ1-1,NA,NA,TRBV4-3,TGCGCCAGCAGCCAAGAAACAGGGCACCCGAACACTGAAGCTTTCTTT,CASSQETGHPNTEAFF
TRBJ2-2,NA,NA,TRBV4-3,TGCGCCAGCAGCCAAGATTTCGGGAGATCCACCGGGGAGCTGTTTTTT,CASSQDFGRSTGELFF
TRBJ2-7,NA,NA,TRBV10-1,TGCGCCAGCAGCCGCTCAGACCTTCCTTACGAGCAGTACTTC,CASSRSDLPYEQYF
TRBJ2-3,TRBD2,NA,TRBV6-2/TRBV6-3,TGTGCCAGCAGTACACGACTAGCGGGGGAGATAACCACAGATACGCAGTATTTT,CASSTRLAGEITTDTQYF
TRBJ1-1,NA,once,TRBV7-9,TGTGCCAGCAGCCTGGGGCCCGGCGGCACTGAAGCTTTCTTT,CASSLGPGGTEAFF
TRBJ2-7,NA,NA,TRBV7-2,TGTGCCAGCAGCTCCAGGGTCCTCCACGAGCAGTACTTC,CASSSRVLHEQYF
TRBJ1-1,NA,few,TRBV6-5,TGTGCCAGCAGTTCCACAGGGAACACTGAAGCTTTCTTT,CASSSTGNTEAFF
TRBJ2-1,TRBD2,NA,TRBV19,TGTGCCAGTAGTATGCTAGCGGGGGGTTACAATGAGCAGTTCTTC,CASSMLAGGYNEQFF
TRBJ1-5,TRBD1,NA,TRBV3-1/TRBV3-2,TGTGCCAGCTGTACAGGGGGAAGGCAGCCCCAGCATTTT,CASCTGGRQPQHF
TRBJ2-1,TRBD1,NA,TRBV5-1,TGCGCCAGCAGCGTAACAGGGGGCTTATACAATGAGCAGTTCTTC,CASSVTGGLYNEQFF
TRBJ2-7,TRBD1,NA,TRBV7-2,TGTGCCAGCAGCCAGGGACAGGGTATTCGGGAGCAGTACTTC,CASSQGQGIREQYF
TRBJ2-3,TRBD2,NA,TRBV19,TGTGCCAGTAGTATGACTAGCATGACCTCAGATACGCAGTATTTT,CASSMTSMTSDTQYF
TRBJ2-5,NA,NA,TRBV5-1,TGCGCCAGCAGCTTTGGTAGGAACCAAGAGACCCAGTACTTC,CASSFGRNQETQYF
TRBJ2-7,TRBD2,NA,TRBV4-1,TGCGCCAGCAGCCAAGATAGTCCAACTAGCGGGAGGGCCTACGAGCAGTACTTC,CASSQDSPTSGRAYEQYF
TRBJ2-5,NA,NA,TRBV5-4,TGTGCCAGCAGCCCGGAGTGGCAAGAGACCCAGTACTTC,CASSPEWQETQYF
TRBJ2-1,TRBD2,NA,TRBV2,TGTGCCAGCAGTCCCCGGACTAGCGGGTATGAGCAGTTCTTC,CASSPRTSGYEQFF
TRBJ2-5,NA,NA,TRBV5-1,TGCGCCAGCAATGGGGGAGCAGAAGAGACCCAGTACTTC,CASNGGAEETQYF
TRBJ2-7,TRBD1,NA,TRBV28,TGTGCCAGCAGTTCACCGGGACAGGGTGGCGAGCAGTACTTC,CASSSPGQGGEQYF
TRBJ1-1,NA,NA,TRBV7-9,TGTGCCAGCATTCTGCAAACGGGAAACACTGAAGCTTTCTTT,CASILQTGNTEAFF
TRBJ1-5,NA,NA,TRBV5-1,TGCGCCAGCAGCTTGGCCGGGTCTAGCAATCAGCCCCAGCATTTT,CASSLAGSSNQPQHF
TRBJ2-1,NA,NA,TRBV2,TGTGCCAGCAGTCCAGGGACGGCCTACAATGAGCAGTTCTTC,CASSPGTAYNEQFF
TRBJ2-7,NA,NA,TRBV5-6,TGTGCCAGCAGCTTGGTGTCCGGGACCCACGAGCAGTACTTC,CASSLVSGTHEQYF
TRBJ2-5,TRBD2,NA,TRBV7-2,TGTGCCAGCAGCTTCGGCGGGAGGGCGGCCGAGACCCAGTACTTC,CASSFGGRAAETQYF
TRBJ1-1,TRBD1,NA,TRBV4-1,TGCGCCAGCAGCCAAGATTGGGACAGGGTACTTTTGAACACTGAAGCTTTCTTT,CASSQDWDRVLLNTEAFF
TRBJ2-5,NA,NA,TRBV18,TGTGCCAGTTCGGACGGACAAGAGACCCAGTACTTC,CASSDGQETQYF
TRBJ2-7,NA,NA,TRBV5-1,TGCGCCAGCAGCTTGGGCAGTACTGACGAGCAGTACTTC,CASSLGSTDEQYF
TRBJ2-3,TRBD2,NA,TRBV5-4,TGTGCCAGCAGCTTGGACGCTTTGCCTAGCGGGAGAGCAGATACGCAGTATTTT,CASSLDALPSGRADTQYF
TRBJ1-5,NA,few,TRBV20-1,TGCAGTGCTAGTCGCCGGGGAACAGGCGCTCAGCCCCAGCATTTT,CSASRRGTGAQPQHF
TRBJ2-7,TRBD2,NA,TRBV6-2/TRBV6-3,TGTGCCAGCAGCCCCCTTAGTTCAGCGGGGCCTGTCTACGAGCAGTACTTC,CASSPLSSAGPVYEQYF
TRBJ1-2,NA,NA,TRBV9,TGTGCCAGCAGCGTAGTAGCAGGGGCGGCCTATGGCTACACCTTC,CASSVVAGAAYGYTF
TRBJ2-2,NA,NA,TRBV3-1/TRBV3-2,TGTGCCAGCAGCCCCGCTGAGCTGCGCGGGGAGCTGTTTTTT,CASSPAELRGELFF
TRBJ2-3,TRBD2,NA,TRBV5-6,TGTGCCAGCAGCCTGAGACCGGGACTAGCGGGAGCAGATACGCAGTATTTT,CASSLRPGLAGADTQYF
TRBJ2-3,NA,NA,TRBV6-2/TRBV6-3,TGTGCCAGCAGTTATGTCGGTAGGGGGGGGCTTAGCACAGATACGCAGTATTTT,CASSYVGRGGLSTDTQYF
TRBJ2-7,TRBD2,NA,TRBV6-2/TRBV6-3,TGTGCCAGCAGTTCACCGGGACTAGCGGGATACGAGCAGTACTTC,CASSSPGLAGYEQYF
TRBJ1-1,NA,NA,TRBV29-1,TGCAGCGTTGAAACGGCAGGCAAAGCTTTCTTT,CSVETAGKAFF
TRBJ2-2,TRBD1,NA,TRBV25-1,TGTGCCAGCAGTGAAATGACAGGGTACACCGGGGAGCTGTTTTTT,CASSEMTGYTGELFF
TRBJ2-7,NA,NA,TRBV30,TGTGCCTGGCCGGGACGGGATTCCTACGAGCAGTACTTC,CAWPGRDSYEQYF
TRBJ2-7,TRBD1,NA,TRBV19,TGTGCCAGTAGTGCCGGGACAGGGGACGGATACGAGCAGTACTTC,CASSAGTGDGYEQYF
TRBJ2-1,TRBD2,NA,TRBV10-1,TGCGCCAGCAGTGGGTCCCGGACTAGCGGGGGGTTCTCCTACAATGAGCAGTTCTTC,CASSGSRTSGGFSYNEQFF
TRBJ2-7,NA,NA,TRBV6-6,TGTGCCAGCACTCCGGGTTCGGGCGAGCAGTACTTC,CASTPGSGEQYF
TRBJ1-2,TRBD1,NA,TRBV5-8,TGTGCCTCCCACCTAAGCAGGGGGCAGAACTATGGCTACACCTTC,CASHLSRGQNYGYTF
TRBJ2-2,TRBD2,few,TRBV27,TGTGCCAGCAGTCGCGGGGGAAAGAACACCGGGGAGCTGTTTTTT,CASSRGGKNTGELFF
TRBJ2-7,TRBD1,NA,TRBV10-2,TGCGCCAGCAATATGGGACAGGGAGGCTACGAGCAGTACTTC,CASNMGQGGYEQYF
TRBJ2-2,NA,NA,TRBV3-1/TRBV3-2,TGTGCCAGCAGCCAAGAAGGGAAAGAAGGGGACAGCTACCGGGGGGGCACCGGGGAGCTGTTTTTT,CASSQEGKEGDSYRGGTGELFF
TRBJ2-2,TRBD1,few,TRBV19,TGTGCCAGTAGTAAGGGGACAGGGGAGTCCGGGGAGCTGTTTTTT,CASSKGTGESGELFF
TRBJ2-1,TRBD2,once,TRBV19,TGTGCCAGTAGTATTCCTAGCGGGAGTGTTCCCTACAATGAGCAGTTCTTC,CASSIPSGSVPYNEQFF
TRBJ2-3,NA,NA,TRBV2,TGTGCCAGCAGTGAAGTAGCGGGCACAGATACGCAGTATTTT,CASSEVAGTDTQYF
TRBJ1-1,NA,NA,TRBV6-2/TRBV6-3,TGTGCCAGCAGTTACTCGAGCGGGAGGATGAACACTGAAGCTTTCTTT,CASSYSSGRMNTEAFF
TRBJ2-2,TRBD2,NA,TRBV10-3,TGTGCCATCAAGTCTAGCGGGGGGTCCAACACCGGGGAGCTGTTTTTT,CAIKSSGGSNTGELFF